This TCR beta chain was obtained from a study of cytomegalovirus exposure and HLA in healthy donors. Overall study results and limits: Several of the most significant clusters appeared linked to common viral pathogens, based on a later analysis. Some public TCRs appeared in many individuals, while most sequences were rare.

On this clone itself: What it binds is not known.

Researchers ran the PCR with 60 Vbeta and 13 Jbeta primers. The assay was immunoSEQ multiplex PCR, and TCRdb's table has in-frame clones only and misses some. The sample has 100,000 or so clones; 70% to 80% are singletons. The CDR3 is 13 residues long. Looked up from germline, CDR1 is LNHDA and CDR2 is SQIVND (reference sequence). The V end lost 0 bases, the J end lost 6 bases, and 8 bases lay between the germline ends. The material sequenced was PBMCs. The TCR sequence derives from a middle-aged man in good health and CMV-seronegative. The J gene is TRBJ1-1, the V gene TRBV19; D gene unclear. The CDR3 DNA follows: TGTGCCAGTAGTATAGATCGACACCCTGAAGCTTTCTTT. This sequence encodes CASSIDRHPEAFF.